This paragraph reports one T cell receptor beta chain. In the study's own analysis: Reference gene primer amplification gave estimated nucleated cell counts. Data came from immunoSEQ multiplex PCR; TCRdb stores just in-frame clones and leaves some out. V and J calls and clone size are copied from that table; D and trimming were computed from the DNA. Seen here are hundreds of thousands of clones, 80% to 90% observed once, and the top ten hold 1.5% to 2%. The sample originates from a study of blood T cell repertoires in COVID-19. Study at large: The cDNA or gDNA used as material had been derived from T cells, B-cell-depleted T cells, or PBMCs.

Participants were aged about 18 to 90 years, lived in about 26 US areas, and enrolled virtually. Participants were placed into cohorts based on the clinical history they reported. Germline CDR1 MGHDK, CDR2 SYGVNS. Between the trimmed V and J ends, which lost 4 bases and 8 bases, there was a span of 15 bases. The CDR3 totals 14 residues. The chain has TRBV25-1 and TRBJ2-1; D possibly corresponds to TRBD1 (5 bases). The specimen sequenced was PBMCs or T cells enriched from blood (not recorded which). The clonotype originates from a man in his forties or fifties who had recovered from COVID-19. CDR3 coding DNA: TGTGCCAGCAGTGCGGCAGGGTTTAGAGATGAGCAGTTCTTC. Its translation is CASSAAGFRDEQFF.